The clone carrying this T cell receptor beta chain has only a few counts. Its antigen is unidentified. The data stem from a study of CD8+ T cells in alopecia areata. At the level of the study: A regimen of oral tofacitinib, 5 to 10 mg twice daily, was given to treated patients.

It was cDNA, reverse transcribed from extracted RNA, that served as the sequencing template. The method was immunoSEQ multiplex PCR; TCRdb's version includes in-frame clones alone and lacks a portion of them. The data contain around 250,000 clones, 65% to 70% of them singletons. Per germline, CDR1 GTSNPN and CDR2 SVGIG (reference sequence). This CDR3 is 15 amino acids long. The ends were cut back, 4 bases at V and 0 bases at J, with 16 bases in the middle. Findings of the study overall: Higher clonality and more expanded CD8+ clones appeared in lesional than normal scalp. TCR sharing was clearer in mice than between patients, perhaps partly owing to patient HLA diversity.

Material: CD4+ T cells sorted from blood, obtained at week 0. The chain joins TRBV30 to TRBJ2-7; possible D gene TRBD1, 6 bases. The source is a human donor with alopecia areata. CDR3 residues: CAWTPRGSISYEQYF. For the CDR3, the DNA is TGTGCCTGGACCCCGAGGGGGTCTATCTCCTACGAGCAGTACTTC.